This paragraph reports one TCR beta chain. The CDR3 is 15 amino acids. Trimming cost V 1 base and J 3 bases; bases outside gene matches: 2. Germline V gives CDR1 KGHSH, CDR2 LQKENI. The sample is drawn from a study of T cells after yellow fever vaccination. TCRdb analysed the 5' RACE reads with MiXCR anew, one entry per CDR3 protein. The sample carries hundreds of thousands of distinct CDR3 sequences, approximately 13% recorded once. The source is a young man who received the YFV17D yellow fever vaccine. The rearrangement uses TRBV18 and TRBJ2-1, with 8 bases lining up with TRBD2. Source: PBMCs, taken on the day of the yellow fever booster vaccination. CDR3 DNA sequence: TGTGCCAGCTCACCACAAACTAGCGGCTACAATGAGCAGTTCTTC. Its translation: CASSPQTSGYNEQFF.